This TCR beta chain was retrieved from a study of OX40 agonist ivuxolimab in advanced cancers. Trimming stripped 4 bases from V and 8 bases from J, with 8 bases between. The CDR3 spans 12 residues. Germline V gene lookup returns CDR1 SGHAT and CDR2 FQNNGV. Clones were sequenced by immunoSEQ multiplex PCR, and TCRdb holds only the in-frame ones, with some missing. The sample yields tens of thousands of clones, around 87% seen once. This chain uses TRBV11-2 with TRBJ1-4, with unresolved D. Source: CD4+ or CD8+ T cells sorted from blood, taken in a trial of the OX40 agonist ivuxolimab. The sequence derives from an adult with an advanced solid tumor such as melanoma, head and neck, liver or kidney cancer. CDR3 amino acids: CASSYNGEKLFF. The CDR3 region has the DNA TGTGCCAGCAGCTACAATGGGGAAAAACTGTTTTTT.